The 32 T cell receptor beta chains below were found in one sample sequenced in a study of T cells after posttransplantation cyclophosphamide. TCRdb's copy holds only in-frame clones and misses some; the assay was immunoSEQ multiplex PCR. The sample has tens of thousands of clones, around 86% seen once. Sequenced: PBMCs. The receptors were gathered from a man aged 50-60 years.

The V and J genes are TRBV4-2 and TRBJ2-5; 8 positions agree with TRBD1. With the DNA end fitting TRBJ2-7 better, the J assignment may be wrong. The CDR3 spans 17 residues. Germline V gene sequence: CDR1 LGHNA, CDR2 YNFKEQ. CDR3 in DNA: TGTGCCAGCAGCCAACTTCGGGGACAGGCGGCCTCCTACGAGCAGTACTTC. Its translation is CASSQLRGQAASYEQYF.

In DNA form, the CDR3 reads TGTGCCAGCAGTGTGTTCGGGGGGTCACGCCAGCCCCAGCATTTT. Protein: CASSVFGGSRQPQHF. The V call is TRBV2, the J call TRBJ1-5, with D possibly matching TRBD1 (5 bases). The CDR3 spans 15 residues. Between the trimmed V and J ends, which lost 4 bases and 7 bases, there was a span of 17 bases. Germline CDR1 reads SNHLY; CDR2 reads FYNNEI. Drawing the rest from reference TRBV2 and TRBJ1-5, the complete variable domain is EPEVTQTPSHQVTQMGQEVILRCVPISNHLYFYWYRQILGQKVEFLVSFYNNEISEKSEIFDDQFSVERPDGSNFTLKIRSTKLEDSAMYFCASSVFGGSRQPQHFGDGTRLSIL.

J is TRBJ2-6 and V is TRBV5-1; D may be TRBD2 (6 bases). CDR1 is SGHRS and CDR2 is YFSETQ in the germline V gene. The CDR3 contains 16 residues. V was shortened by 3 bases and J by 2 bases, with 12 bases between the two germline ends. The DNA for the CDR3 is TGCGCCAGCAGCTCCATAACTAGCACTGGGGCCAACGTCCTGACTTTC. Translating it yields CASSSITSTGANVLTF.

The CDR3, as DNA: TGTGCCAGCTCACCTGGGACTAGGACAGTCGCCTACAATGAGCAGTTCTTC. Translation: CASSPGTRTVAYNEQFF. The chain employs TRBV18 and TRBJ2-1; 8 bases align to TRBD2. The ends lost 3 bases at V and 2 bases at J; junction bases unmatched: 9. The CDR3 extends over 17 amino acids. Germline lookup yields CDR1 KGHSH and CDR2 LQKENI.

This sequence joins TRBV5-1 and TRBJ2-5; the D gene is possibly TRBD2 (6 bases). The length of the CDR3 is 17 residues. The germline V and J ends were trimmed by 1 base and 2 bases, with 18 bases remaining between them. Germline CDR1 SGHRS, CDR2 YFSETQ. The CDR3 DNA reads TGCGCCAGCAGCTTGATTGTTCAGGGAGGTGGGCAAGAGACCCAGTACTTC. Translating gives CASSLIVQGGGQETQYF.

The rearrangement links TRBV10-3 to TRBJ2-1; a weak D match, TRBD1 (7 bases). This CDR3 is built from 13 residues. Trimming removed 11 bases at V and 7 bases at J, with 18 bases between. The germline V gene encodes CDR1 ENHRY and CDR2 SYGVKD. In DNA, the CDR3 is TGTGCCTCGGCAGGGGGACTCAGTAATGAGCAGTTCTTC. It codes for CASAGGLSNEQFF.

The sample holds one count of this clone. The DNA of the CDR3 is TGTGCCAGCAGCCGGACTAGCGGGGGGGCAGATACGCAGTATTTT. Residues: CASSRTSGGADTQYF. V and J are TRBV7-2 and TRBJ2-3; 15 bases agree with TRBD2. With V trimmed by 5 bases and J by 4 bases, 1 base remained unmatched. Germline-derived CDR1 and CDR2 are SGHTA and FQGNSA. CDR3 length equals 15 residues.

The chain couples TRBV25-1 to TRBJ1-2; D is possibly TRBD1 (5 bases). With 6 bases removed from V and 1 base from J, the gap between germline ends came to 9 bases. CDR1 is MGHDK and CDR2 is SYGVNS in the germline V gene. This CDR3 is 13 amino acids long. This chain's CDR3 is CASRQADNYGYTF. The CDR3 DNA sequence: TGTGCCAGCAGACAGGCTGATAACTATGGCTACACCTTC.

V gene TRBV19 combines with J gene TRBJ2-7; tentatively, D is TRBD1 (7 bases). The germline V gene has CDR1 LNHDA and CDR2 SQIVND (reference sequence). V was cut by 3 bases and J by 2 bases, with 11 bases left in between. The CDR3 covers 14 residues. CDR3 DNA: TGTGCCAGTAGTATGCAGGGGGGCACCTACGAGCAGTACTTC. Translation: CASSMQGGTYEQYF.

This rearrangement joins TRBV6-5 to TRBJ1-2; D remains ambiguous. Trimming took off 6 bases at V and 8 bases at J, with 16 bases between the two ends. The length of the CDR3 is 13 residues. Germline assignment: CDR1 MNHEY and CDR2 SVGAGI. CDR3 loop: CASSRGQSRGYTF. The CDR3 DNA reads as TGTGCCAGCAGCCGCGGGCAATCTCGAGGCTACACCTTC.

The rearrangement joins TRBV2 to TRBJ2-5; maybe TRBD1 (5 bases). Germline V gives CDR1 SNHLY, CDR2 FYNNEI. V dropped 6 bases and J dropped 4 bases, with 18 bases sitting between them. This CDR3 is built from 15 residues. Here the CDR3 reads CASRASSQGGETQYF. The CDR3 DNA is TGTGCCAGCAGAGCATCCAGTCAGGGCGGAGAGACCCAGTACTTC. Full variable domain (missing parts from reference TRBV2 and TRBJ2-5): EPEVTQTPSHQVTQMGQEVILRCVPISNHLYFYWYRQILGQKVEFLVSFYNNEISEKSEIFDDQFSVERPDGSNFTLKIRSTKLEDSAMYFCASRASSQGGETQYFGPGTRLLVL.

V and J are TRBV7-6 and TRBJ2-1; a weak D match, TRBD2 (5 bases). V lost 2 bases, J lost 1 base, and 12 bases lay in between. In germline, CDR1 is SGHVS, CDR2 FNYEAQ. This CDR3 has 16 residues. CDR3 sequence (DNA): TGTGCCAGCAGCTTATTTGAGGGTAGGTCCTACAATGAGCAGTTCTTC. Translated: CASSLFEGRSYNEQFF.

The chain combines TRBV5-1 with TRBJ2-6, with D uncertain. The V end was cut by 0 bases, the J end by 4 bases, with 11 bases between. The length of the CDR3 is 16 residues. Germline CDR1 reads SGHRS; CDR2 reads YFSETQ. This CDR3 is CASSLGGYRGANVLTF. For the CDR3, the DNA is TGCGCCAGCAGCTTGGGAGGTTATAGAGGGGCCAACGTCCTGACTTTC.

V usage is TRBV19 and J usage is TRBJ2-1; TRBD2 agrees at 8 bases. This CDR3 is 16 amino acids long. From germline, CDR1 is LNHDA and CDR2 SQIVND (reference sequence). V lost 5 bases and J lost 1; bases outside the gene matches: 7. CDR3 loop: CASSPRIAGSYNEQFF. The CDR3, as DNA: TGTGCCAGTAGTCCACGAATAGCGGGGTCCTACAATGAGCAGTTCTTC.

A note on this clone: One junction end disagrees with the germline gene, perhaps due to a read error. The chain employs TRBV7-8 and TRBJ2-5; the match to TRBD2 covers 12 bases. Germline CDR1 and CDR2: SGHVS and FQNEAQ. The CDR3 is made up of 14 amino acids. CDR3 nucleotide sequence: TGTGCCAGCAGCACTAGACTAGCGGGGGTACTAGAAAACTTC. It translates to CASSTRLAGVLENF. Together with reference TRBV7-8 and TRBJ2-5, the CDR3 gives the full variable domain: GAGVSQSPRYKVAKRGQDVALRCDPISGHVSLFWYQQALGQGPEFLTYFQNEAQLDKSGLPSDRFFAERPEGSVSTLKIQRTQQEDSAVYLCASSTRLAGVLENFGPGTRLLVL.

The gene calls are TRBV5-1 and TRBJ1-2; weak D call: TRBD1 (6 bases). The CDR3 has 13 amino acids. Germline CDR1 reads SGHRS; CDR2 reads YFSETQ. Trimming cost V 0 bases and J 8 bases, with 11 bases left between them. The CDR3 DNA sequence: TGCGCCAGCAGCTTGGGACAGGCGTGGGGCTACACCTTC. It is translated as CASSLGQAWGYTF.

This clone was seen just once. The V and J genes are TRBV7-9 and TRBJ2-3, with TRBD2 matching 15 bases. The CDR3 consists of 15 residues. CDR1 is SEHNR and CDR2 is FQNEAQ in the germline V gene (reference sequence). V shed 5 bases and J 6 bases; nucleotides not matched to a gene: 3. CDR3 sequence: CASSPGLAGGDTQYF. CDR3 sequence (DNA): TGTGCCAGCAGCCCGGGACTAGCGGGGGGTGATACGCAGTATTTT.

This chain links TRBV9 with TRBJ2-1; D may be TRBD1 (6 bases). V lost 2 bases and J lost 3, with 15 bases in between. Germline V gene sequence: CDR1 SGDLS, CDR2 YYNGEE. There are 16 residues in the CDR3. CDR3 protein: CASSVRGSLFYNEQFF. The CDR3 nucleotides read TGTGCCAGCAGCGTTAGGGGGTCCCTCTTCTACAATGAGCAGTTCTTC.

The V call is TRBV19, the J call TRBJ1-5; 8 positions agree with TRBD1. Germline trimming cut 1 base from V and 6 bases from J; bases unmatched to any gene: 5. The CDR3 is made up of 15 amino acids. Per the germline V gene, CDR1 is LNHDA and CDR2 is SQIVND (reference sequence). The CDR3 reads CASSIGTGMAQPQHF. The CDR3 region has the DNA TGTGCCAGTAGTATAGGGACAGGGATGGCTCAGCCCCAGCATTTT.

The chain couples TRBV5-1 to TRBJ1-2; D uncertain. The CDR3 loop spans 13 amino acids. Trimming removed 4 bases from V and 6 bases from J, with 13 bases in between. CDR1 is SGHRS and CDR2 is YFSETQ in the germline V gene. The CDR3 reads CASSDGGLNGYTF. CDR3 nucleotides: TGCGCCAGCAGCGATGGTGGACTGAATGGCTACACCTTC.

The CDR3: CASSLGRDYEQYF. The CDR3 nucleotides are TGTGCCAGCAGTTTAGGCAGGGACTACGAGCAGTACTTC. The genes are TRBV28 and TRBJ2-7, with D possibly TRBD1 on 5 matching bases. The germline V gene encodes CDR1 MDHEN and CDR2 SYDVKM. This CDR3 spans 13 amino acids. V was trimmed by 2 bases and J by 3 bases, leaving 8 bases between them.

This clone has a handful of counts. This chain uses TRBV6-1 with TRBJ1-5; 8 nucleotides match TRBD1. This CDR3 comprises 14 residues. The V segment lost 7 bases and the J segment 7 bases; nucleotides outside the gene matches: 9. Germline V gene data show CDR1 as MNHNS and CDR2 as SASEGT. CDR3 loop: CASKRQGLGQPQHF. As DNA, the CDR3 is TGTGCCAGCAAGCGACAGGGGTTAGGGCAGCCCCAGCATTTT.

This rearrangement joins TRBV7-6 to TRBJ1-1, with 10 bases lining up with TRBD1. The CDR3 totals 16 residues. V trimming: 1 base; J trimming: 5 bases; junction bases outside the gene matches: 7. CDR1 is SGHVS and CDR2 is FNYEAQ in the germline V gene. Here the CDR3 DNA reads TGTGCCAGCAGCTTAGGGCGAGGGACAGGGGTGACTGAAGCTTTCTTT. Translation: CASSLGRGTGVTEAFF.

The gene calls are TRBV7-3 and TRBJ1-6; tentative D call: TRBD1 (6 bases). V was clipped by 5 bases and J by 2 bases, with 13 bases between them. Germline CDR1 reads SGHTA; CDR2 reads FQGTGA. The CDR3 spans 16 residues. The CDR3 DNA reads as TGTGCCAGCAGCCTGAGGGGGAGGGCCTATAATTCACCCCTCCACTTT. It yields the protein CASSLRGRAYNSPLHF.

This clone was recorded once. The chain has TRBV20-1 and TRBJ1-2; D gene unclear. Per the germline V gene, CDR1 is DFQATT and CDR2 is SNEGSKA (reference sequence). The V end was cut by 3 bases, the J end by 5 bases, with 7 bases between. The CDR3 sequence is 11 residues long. The CDR3 spells CSARTGYGYTF. In nucleotides, the CDR3 is TGCAGTGCTAGGACTGGATATGGCTACACCTTC.

The rearrangement links TRBV15 to TRBJ1-5, with D unresolved. The CDR3 totals 14 residues. Germline CDR1 reads LNHNV; CDR2 reads YYDKDF (reference sequence). The germline V and J ends were trimmed by 5 bases and 0 bases, with 8 bases remaining between them. The CDR3 sequence: CATSARYSNQPQHF. The CDR3 bases are TGTGCCACCAGCGCCCGCTATAGCAATCAGCCCCAGCATTTT.

This rearrangement joins TRBV9 to TRBJ1-1, with D possibly matching TRBD1 (5 bases). The ends were cut back, 1 base at V and 5 bases at J, with 12 bases in the middle. CDR1 is SGDLS, CDR2 YYNGEE, per germline. This CDR3 is 14 amino acids long. DNA of the CDR3: TGTGCCAGCAGCGTATCGGACAAGGGAACTGAAGCTTTCTTT. Its translation is CASSVSDKGTEAFF.

The CDR3 region is CASSLASGGALLNEQFF. The CDR3 nucleotides are TGCGCCAGCAGCTTGGCTAGCGGGGGGGCCTTGTTGAATGAGCAGTTCTTC. The rearrangement joins TRBV5-1 to TRBJ2-1; 12 bases are shared with TRBD2. V lost 0 bases and J lost 7; bases outside the gene matches: 8. The CDR3 totals 17 residues. Germline CDR1 and CDR2: SGHRS and YFSETQ.

This chain uses TRBV19 with TRBJ1-2, with D unresolved. The germline V gene encodes CDR1 LNHDA and CDR2 SQIVND (reference sequence). The CDR3 runs to 15 residues. Trimming pared 4 bases from V and 7 bases from J, leaving 19 bases between. The CDR3 here is CASSSLRGISRGYTF. The CDR3 coding sequence is TGTGCCAGTAGTAGTCTGCGGGGTATTTCTCGTGGCTACACCTTC.

V gene TRBV5-1 combines with J gene TRBJ2-7; 10 positions agree with TRBD1. With 5 bases clipped from V and 7 bases from J, the junction kept 12 bases outside the gene matches. Germline V lookup: CDR1 SGHRS, CDR2 YFSETQ. The CDR3 sequence is 15 residues long. CDR3 DNA: TGCGCCAGCAGGCCGACCGGGACAGGGGCTTCAGAGCAGTACTTC. It translates to CASRPTGTGASEQYF.

The rearrangement links TRBV18 to TRBJ1-5; D perhaps matches TRBD1 (5 bases). This CDR3 spans 18 amino acids. V dropped 6 bases and J dropped 5 bases, with 26 bases sitting between them. Germline V gene lookup returns CDR1 KGHSH and CDR2 LQKENI. The CDR3 DNA follows: TGTGCCAGCTCCCAAAACCCAGGCAGGGTTAGGGGATATCAGCCCCAGCATTTT. This gives the protein CASSQNPGRVRGYQPQHF.

The V call is TRBV11-3, the J call TRBJ2-5; 13 bases agree with TRBD2. CDR3 size: 18 residues. Losses at the gene ends were 4 bases for V and 5 bases for J; bases not matched to a gene: 13. The germline V gene encodes CDR1 SGHNT and CDR2 YENEEA. The CDR3 spells CASSSPELAGGIPETQYF. The DNA for the CDR3 is TGTGCCAGCAGCTCCCCGGAACTAGCGGGGGGGATACCGGAGACCCAGTACTTC.